The clone carrying this T cell receptor (beta chain) was seen many times. TCRdb processed the 5' RACE reads anew with MiXCR; each CDR3 protein has one entry. The sample includes about 340,000 distinct CDR3 sequences, 3% to 4.5% of them seen just once. These data are taken from a study of T cells after yellow fever vaccination. After removal of 4 bases from V and 7 bases from J, the junction contained 5 bases not matched to a gene. The CDR3 has 12 residues. Germline assignment: CDR1 SGHNT and CDR2 YYREEE (reference sequence). The source material was PBMCs, sampled 5 days after the yellow fever booster vaccination. This chain connects TRBV5-4 to TRBJ2-7, with 7 positions matching TRBD2. This clonotype was obtained from a man aged 18 to 29 who received the YFV17D yellow fever vaccine. This chain's CDR3 is CASSIDGREQYF. CDR3 nucleotide sequence: TGTGCCAGCAGCATCGACGGGAGGGAGCAGTACTTC.